This TCR beta chain was observed in a study of blood T cell repertoires in COVID-19. For the study at large: Samples taken during acute and convalescent COVID-19 were collected in the United States, Italy and Spain. Sources were T cells, B-cell-depleted T cells, or PBMCs; the material itself was cDNA or gDNA.

From germline, CDR1 is KGHDR and CDR2 SFDVKD. The CDR3 has 14 residues. V was pared by 9 bases and J by 6 bases, with 9 bases of the junction left unmatched. In the original analysis: Amplification of reference gene primers provided the estimated nucleated cell counts. Clones were sequenced by immunoSEQ multiplex PCR, and TCRdb holds only the in-frame ones, with some missing. V and J calls and clone size are given by that table; D and trimming were obtained from the DNA. The sample consists of about 64,000 clones, roughly 80% of them appearing once. The chain recombines TRBV24-1 with TRBJ1-5; 8 nucleotides line up with TRBD1. Sequencing was performed on peripheral blood. The receptor was derived from a human donor in a cohort sampled during active COVID-19. The CDR3 sequence is CATSQGAGGQPQHF. The CDR3 region has the DNA TGTGCCACCTCGCAGGGGGCGGGCGGTCAGCCCCAGCATTTT.